The clone carrying this TCR beta chain has a count of ten or more. Its target is unknown. This sample stems from a study of T-cell memory formation after mild COVID-19. The wider study: Clusters of TCRs were largely donor specific. Study results and limitations: Day 15 to 85 contracting clones showed balanced CD4/CD8; day 15 to 37 expanders favored CD4+. CD4+ contracting clones were found mainly in CM and EM, and CD8+ ones in EMRA.

Germline V gene lookup returns CDR1 MGHRA and CDR2 YSYEKL. V gave up 3 bases and J gave up 14 bases; unmatched junction bases: 4. This CDR3 spans 11 amino acids. TCRdb reprocessed the 5' RACE reads with MiXCR, giving one entry per CDR3 protein. Of tens of thousands of distinct CDR3 sequences listed, around a quarter are singletons. Sequencing used PBMCs or a T cell subset sorted from them (not recorded which). The source of this sequence is a man aged 18 to 29 who had mild COVID-19 (a few samples of this study predate the infection). Cell type and time point are not known. This chain connects TRBV4-1 to TRBJ2-1; 7 bases agree with TRBD2. The CDR3, as DNA: TGCGCCAGCAGCCATGGGGGGGTCGAGTTCTTC. Amino acids: CASSHGGVEFF.